This T cell receptor (beta chain) was sequenced for a study of blood T cell repertoires in COVID-19. At the level of the study: Sites in the United States, Italy and Spain provided acute and convalescent COVID-19 samples. From T cells, B-cell-depleted T cells, or PBMCs came the material, which was cDNA or gDNA.

In the authors' methods: Scientists estimated how many nucleated cells there were by amplifying reference gene primers. Generated by immunoSEQ multiplex PCR, the TCRdb table keeps only in-frame clones and is missing some. V, J and clone size were drawn from that table, and D and trimming were deduced from the DNA. The sample records some 260,000 clones, nearly 90% being singletons. This clonotype originated in a man aged 18 to 35 with active or convalescent COVID-19. The sequenced sample was peripheral blood.

The CDR3: CASSYSRRHLNTEAFF. The CDR3 DNA reads TGTGCCAGCAGTTACTCGAGAAGACACCTGAACACTGAAGCTTTCTTT. The chain uses TRBV6-6 and TRBJ1-1; D unclear. V was shortened by 0 bases and J by 0 bases, with 11 bases between the two germline ends. Germline CDR1 and CDR2: MNHNY and SVGAGI (reference sequence). This CDR3 has 16 residues.